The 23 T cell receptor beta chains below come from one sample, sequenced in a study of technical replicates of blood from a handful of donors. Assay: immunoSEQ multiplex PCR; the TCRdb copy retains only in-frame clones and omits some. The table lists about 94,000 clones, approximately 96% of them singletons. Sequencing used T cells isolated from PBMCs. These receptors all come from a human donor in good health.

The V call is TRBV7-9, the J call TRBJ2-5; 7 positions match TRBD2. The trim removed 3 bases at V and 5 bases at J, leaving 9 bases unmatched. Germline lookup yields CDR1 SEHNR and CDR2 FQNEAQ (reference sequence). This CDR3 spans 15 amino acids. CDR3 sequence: CASSFVGGRRETQYF. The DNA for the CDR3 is TGTGCCAGCAGCTTCGTGGGAGGGCGGCGCGAGACCCAGTACTTC.

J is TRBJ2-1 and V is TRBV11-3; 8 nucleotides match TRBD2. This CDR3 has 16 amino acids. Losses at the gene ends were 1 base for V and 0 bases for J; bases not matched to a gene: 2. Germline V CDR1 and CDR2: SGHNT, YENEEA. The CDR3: CASSLGAGGSYNEQFF. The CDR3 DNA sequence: TGTGCCAGCAGCTTAGGGGCGGGAGGCTCCTACAATGAGCAGTTCTTC.

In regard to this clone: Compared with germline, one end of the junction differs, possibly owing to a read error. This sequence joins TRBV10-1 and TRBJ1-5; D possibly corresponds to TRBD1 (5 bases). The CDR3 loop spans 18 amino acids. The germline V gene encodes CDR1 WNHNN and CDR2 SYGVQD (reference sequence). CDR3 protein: CASSEPGGSGEMGQLQHF. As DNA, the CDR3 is TGCGCCAGCAGTGAACCTGGGGGGTCGGGGGAAATGGGTCAGCTCCAGCATTTT.

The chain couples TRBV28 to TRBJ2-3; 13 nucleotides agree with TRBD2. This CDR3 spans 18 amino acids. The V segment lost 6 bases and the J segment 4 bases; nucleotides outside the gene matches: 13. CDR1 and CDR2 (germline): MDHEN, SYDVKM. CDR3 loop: CASSPRGLAGVAPDTQYF. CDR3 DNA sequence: TGTGCCAGCAGCCCTCGAGGACTAGCGGGAGTGGCCCCAGATACGCAGTATTTT. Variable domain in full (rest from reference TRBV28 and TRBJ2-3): DVKVTQSSRYLVKRTGEKVFLECVQDMDHENMFWYRQDPGLGLRLIYFSYDVKMKEKGDIPEGYSVSREKKERFSLILESASTNQTSMYLCASSPRGLAGVAPDTQYFGPGTRLTVL.

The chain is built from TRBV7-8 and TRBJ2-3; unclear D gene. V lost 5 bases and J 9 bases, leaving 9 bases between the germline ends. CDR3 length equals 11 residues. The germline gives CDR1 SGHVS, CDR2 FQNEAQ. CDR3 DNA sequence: TGTGCCAGCAGCCCTTTGTCGACGCAGTATTTT. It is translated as CASSPLSTQYF.

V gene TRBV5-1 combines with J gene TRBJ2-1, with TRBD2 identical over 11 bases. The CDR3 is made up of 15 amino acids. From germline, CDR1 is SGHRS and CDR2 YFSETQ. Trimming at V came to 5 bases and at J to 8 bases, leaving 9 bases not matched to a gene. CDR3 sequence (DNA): TGCGCCAGCAGATATCTAGCGGGGGGTGGCTATGAGCAGTTCTTC. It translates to CASRYLAGGGYEQFF.

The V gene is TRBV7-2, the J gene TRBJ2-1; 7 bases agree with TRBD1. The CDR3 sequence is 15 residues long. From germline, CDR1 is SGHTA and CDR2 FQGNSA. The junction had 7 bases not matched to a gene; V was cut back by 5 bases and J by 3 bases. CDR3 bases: TGTGCCAGCAGCCATCCGGACAGGATCTACAATGAGCAGTTCTTC. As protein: CASSHPDRIYNEQFF.

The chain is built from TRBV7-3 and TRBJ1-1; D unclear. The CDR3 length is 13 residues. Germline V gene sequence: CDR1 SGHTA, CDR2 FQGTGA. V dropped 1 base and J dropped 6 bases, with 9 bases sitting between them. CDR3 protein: CASSLISGSEAFF. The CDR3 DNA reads TGTGCCAGCAGCTTAATTTCAGGATCTGAAGCTTTCTTT.

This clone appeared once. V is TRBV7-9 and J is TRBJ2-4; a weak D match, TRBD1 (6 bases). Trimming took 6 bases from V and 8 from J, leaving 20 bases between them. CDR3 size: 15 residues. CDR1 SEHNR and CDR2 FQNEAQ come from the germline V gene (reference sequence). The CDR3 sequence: CASSTGAGAVYIQYF. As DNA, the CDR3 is TGTGCCAGCAGTACCGGGGCAGGGGCTGTTTACATTCAGTACTTC.

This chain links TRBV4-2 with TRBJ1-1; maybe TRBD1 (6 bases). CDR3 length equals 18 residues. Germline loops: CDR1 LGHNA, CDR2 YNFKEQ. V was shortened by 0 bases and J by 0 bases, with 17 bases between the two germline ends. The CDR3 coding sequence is TGTGCCAGCAGCCAAGATCCCCCGGACAGTTCCATGAACACTGAAGCTTTCTTT. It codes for CASSQDPPDSSMNTEAFF.

CDR3 loop: CASSLVPGQNYEQYF. In nucleotides, the CDR3 is TGTGCCAGCAGCTTAGTCCCGGGACAAAACTACGAGCAGTACTTC. The chain recombines TRBV7-9 with TRBJ2-7; weak D call: TRBD1 (6 bases). This CDR3 contains 15 residues. V was pared by 1 base and J by 3 bases, with 13 bases between. Germline-derived CDR1 and CDR2 are SEHNR and FQNEAQ (reference sequence).

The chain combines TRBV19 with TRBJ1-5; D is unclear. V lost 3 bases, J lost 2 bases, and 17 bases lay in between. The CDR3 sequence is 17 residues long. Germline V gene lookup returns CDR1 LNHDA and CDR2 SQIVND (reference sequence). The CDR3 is CASSITPEGAGNQPQHF. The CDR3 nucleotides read TGTGCCAGTAGTATTACCCCCGAGGGCGCCGGCAATCAGCCCCAGCATTTT.

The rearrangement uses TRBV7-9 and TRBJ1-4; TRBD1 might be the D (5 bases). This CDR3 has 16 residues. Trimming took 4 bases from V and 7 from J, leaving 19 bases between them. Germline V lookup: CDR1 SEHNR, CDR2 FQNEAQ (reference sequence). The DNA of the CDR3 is TGTGCCAGCAGCTCGCTCGTTCTCATCGGGGGTGAAAAACTGTTTTTT. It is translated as CASSSLVLIGGEKLFF.

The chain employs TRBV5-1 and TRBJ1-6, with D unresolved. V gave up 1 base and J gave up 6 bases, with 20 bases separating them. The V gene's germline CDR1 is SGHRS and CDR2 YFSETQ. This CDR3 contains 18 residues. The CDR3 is CASSLRGQGRPGNSPLHF. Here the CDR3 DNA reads TGCGCCAGCAGCTTGCGGGGTCAAGGGCGCCCCGGTAATTCACCCCTCCACTTT.

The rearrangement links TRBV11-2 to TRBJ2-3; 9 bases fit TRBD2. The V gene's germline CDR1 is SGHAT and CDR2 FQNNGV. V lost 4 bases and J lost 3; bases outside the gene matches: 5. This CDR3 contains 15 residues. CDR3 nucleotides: TGTGCCAGCAGCTCAAAGCGGGGGGCGACAGATACGCAGTATTTT. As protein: CASSSKRGATDTQYF. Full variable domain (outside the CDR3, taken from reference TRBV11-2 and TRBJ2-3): EAGVAQSPRYKIIEKRQSVAFWCNPISGHATLYWYQQILGQGPKLLIQFQNNGVVDDSQLPKDRFSAERLKGVDSTLKIQPAKLEDSAVYLCASSSKRGATDTQYFGPGTRLTVL.

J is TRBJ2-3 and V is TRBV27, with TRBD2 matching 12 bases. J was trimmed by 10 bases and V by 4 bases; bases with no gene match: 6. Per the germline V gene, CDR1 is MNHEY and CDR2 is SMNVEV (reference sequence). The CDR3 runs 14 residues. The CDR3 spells CASSWTASGRAQYF. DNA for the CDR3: TGTGCCAGCAGTTGGACGGCTAGCGGGAGGGCGCAGTATTTT.

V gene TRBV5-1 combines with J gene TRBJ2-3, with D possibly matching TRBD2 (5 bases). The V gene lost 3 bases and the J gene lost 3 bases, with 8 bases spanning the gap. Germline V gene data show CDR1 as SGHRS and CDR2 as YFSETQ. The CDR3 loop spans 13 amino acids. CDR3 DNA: TGCGCCAGCAGCTATAGGGAGACAGATACGCAGTATTTT. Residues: CASSYRETDTQYF.

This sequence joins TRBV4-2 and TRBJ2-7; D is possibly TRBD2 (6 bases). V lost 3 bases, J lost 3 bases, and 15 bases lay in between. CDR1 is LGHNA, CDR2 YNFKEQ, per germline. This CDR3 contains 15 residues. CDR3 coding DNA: TGTGCCAGCAGCCAGGGGGGTGCAGGTTTCTACGAGCAGTACTTC. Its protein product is CASSQGGAGFYEQYF.

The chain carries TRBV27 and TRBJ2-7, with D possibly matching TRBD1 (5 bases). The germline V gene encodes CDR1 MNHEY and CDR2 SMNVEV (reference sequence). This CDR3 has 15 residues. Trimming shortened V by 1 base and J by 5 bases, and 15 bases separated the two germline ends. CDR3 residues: CASSLYPAGPDEQYF. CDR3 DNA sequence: TGTGCCAGCAGTTTATACCCCGCAGGGCCTGACGAGCAGTACTTC.

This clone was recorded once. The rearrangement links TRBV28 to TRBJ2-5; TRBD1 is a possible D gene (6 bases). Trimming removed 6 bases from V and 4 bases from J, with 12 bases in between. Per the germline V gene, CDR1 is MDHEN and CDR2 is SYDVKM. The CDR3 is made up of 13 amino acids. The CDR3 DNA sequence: TGTGCCAGCAGCCCAGGGGCCGGAGAGACCCAGTACTTC. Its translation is CASSPGAGETQYF.

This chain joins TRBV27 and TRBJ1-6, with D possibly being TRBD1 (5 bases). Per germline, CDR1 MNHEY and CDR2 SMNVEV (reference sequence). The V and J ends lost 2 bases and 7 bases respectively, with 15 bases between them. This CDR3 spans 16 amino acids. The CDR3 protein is CASSLRGETANSPLHF. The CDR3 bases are TGTGCCAGCAGTTTACGAGGAGAGACAGCCAATTCACCCCTCCACTTT.

As DNA, the CDR3 is TGTGCCAGCAGTTACAACCAGGGATCCGAGCAGTACTTC. It codes for CASSYNQGSEQYF. The chain joins TRBV6-5 to TRBJ2-7, with D perhaps matching TRBD1 (5 bases). V was clipped by 2 bases and J by 6 bases, with 11 bases between them. Germline values: CDR1 MNHEY, CDR2 SVGAGI. CDR3 length equals 13 residues.

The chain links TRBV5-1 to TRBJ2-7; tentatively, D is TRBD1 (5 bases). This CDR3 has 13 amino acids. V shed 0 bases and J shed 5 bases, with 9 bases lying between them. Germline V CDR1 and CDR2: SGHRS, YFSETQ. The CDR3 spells CASSLVGVDEQYF. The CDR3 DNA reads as TGCGCCAGCAGCTTGGTAGGGGTGGACGAGCAGTACTTC.